This TCR beta chain was retrieved from a study of early T cells in non-severe SARS-CoV-2 infection. This clonotype was found a few times. A single record per CDR3 protein comes from TCRdb applying MiXCR to the 5' RACE reads. The table records about 61,000 distinct CDR3 sequences, 8.5% to 9.5% of them present only once. The sample consisted of whole blood. The source is an adult who was a healthcare worker with PCR-confirmed SARS-CoV-2 infection or an uninfected control (not recorded which).

The CDR3 DNA follows: TGCAGTGCTTTTACAGGGGGCGGCAATCAGCCCCAGCATTTT. Translating it yields CSAFTGGGNQPQHF. V usage is TRBV20-1 and J usage is TRBJ1-5, with 9 bases aligning to TRBD1. CDR3 size: 14 residues. Trimming at V came to 5 bases and at J to 2 bases, leaving 4 bases not matched to a gene. Germline V gene data show CDR1 as DFQATT and CDR2 as SNEGSKA (reference sequence).